The T cell receptor (beta chain) described here comes from a study of tumor and adjacent non-tumor tissue in lung cancer. Background on the study: Patients were aged about 30 to 80, nine to eleven men and about five women, stage I to III.

TCRbeta libraries were built with three rounds of nested PCR, modified from ARM-PCR. MiXCR, applied by TCRdb to the multiplex PCR reads, yields one record per CDR3 protein. The sample shows roughly 140,000 distinct CDR3 sequences, around 61% of them seen only once. RNA was extracted from bulk tissue without any cell sorting. On this clonotype: Compared with germline, one end of the junction differs, possibly owing to a read error.

The CDR3 spans 13 residues. Per germline, CDR1 SGHVS and CDR2 FQNEAQ. The receptor was isolated from a man in his sixties with small cell lung cancer. The sample was lung tumor tissue. The V call is TRBV7-8, the J call TRBJ2-4; TRBD1 might be the D (6 bases). CDR3 DNA sequence: TGTGCCAACAGCTTAGACAGGAGGAACATTCAGTACTTC. This translates into CANSLDRRNIQYF.